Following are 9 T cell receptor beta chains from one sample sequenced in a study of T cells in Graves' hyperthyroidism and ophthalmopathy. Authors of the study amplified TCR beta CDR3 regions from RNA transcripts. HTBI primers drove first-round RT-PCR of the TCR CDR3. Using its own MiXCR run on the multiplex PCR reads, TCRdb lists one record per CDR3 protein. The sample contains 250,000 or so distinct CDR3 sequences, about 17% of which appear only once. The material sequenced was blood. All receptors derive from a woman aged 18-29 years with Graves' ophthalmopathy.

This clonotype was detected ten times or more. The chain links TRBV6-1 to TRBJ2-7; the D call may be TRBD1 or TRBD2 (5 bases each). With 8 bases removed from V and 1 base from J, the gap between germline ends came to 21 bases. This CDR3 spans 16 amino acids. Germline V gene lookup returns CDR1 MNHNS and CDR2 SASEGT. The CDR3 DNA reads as TGTGCCAGCGACCGTAATACGGGGACGTTGTCCTACGAGCAGTACTTC. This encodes CASDRNTGTLSYEQYF.

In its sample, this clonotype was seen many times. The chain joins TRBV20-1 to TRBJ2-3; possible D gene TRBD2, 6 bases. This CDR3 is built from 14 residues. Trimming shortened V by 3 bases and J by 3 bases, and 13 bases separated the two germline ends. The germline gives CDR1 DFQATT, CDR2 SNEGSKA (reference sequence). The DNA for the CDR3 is TGCAGTGCTAGTAAACGGGAGCTAACAGATACGCAGTATTTT. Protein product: CSASKRELTDTQYF.

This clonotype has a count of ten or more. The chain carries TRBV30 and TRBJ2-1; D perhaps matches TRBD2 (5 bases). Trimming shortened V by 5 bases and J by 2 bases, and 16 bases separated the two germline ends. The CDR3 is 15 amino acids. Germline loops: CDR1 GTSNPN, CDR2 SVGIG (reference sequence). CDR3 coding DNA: TGTGCCTGGGAACCTAGCTTCTACGCCTACAATGAGCAGTTCTTC. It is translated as CAWEPSFYAYNEQFF.

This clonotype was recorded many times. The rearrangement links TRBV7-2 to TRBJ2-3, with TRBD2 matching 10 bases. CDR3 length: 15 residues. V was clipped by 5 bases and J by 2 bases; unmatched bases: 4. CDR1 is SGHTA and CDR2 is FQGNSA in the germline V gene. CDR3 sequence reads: CASSRLAGITDTQYF. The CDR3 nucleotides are TGTGCCAGCAGCCGACTAGCGGGTATCACAGATACGCAGTATTTT.

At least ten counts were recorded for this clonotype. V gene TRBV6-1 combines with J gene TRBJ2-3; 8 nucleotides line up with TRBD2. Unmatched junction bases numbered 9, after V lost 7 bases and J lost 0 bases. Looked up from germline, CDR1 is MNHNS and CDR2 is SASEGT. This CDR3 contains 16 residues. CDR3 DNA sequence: TGTGCCAGCAAAGTAATAGCGGGAACTAGCACAGATACGCAGTATTTT. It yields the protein CASKVIAGTSTDTQYF.

CDR3 residues: CASSSRTSGRYEQFF. DNA of the CDR3: TGTGCCAGCAGCTCGCGGACTAGCGGGAGGTATGAGCAGTTCTTC. This sequence joins TRBV7-2 and TRBJ2-1; 14 positions agree with TRBD2. The V and J ends lost 4 bases and 8 bases, in that order; junction bases with no gene match: 4. This CDR3 is 15 amino acids long. Germline CDR1 is SGHTA and CDR2 is FQGNSA.

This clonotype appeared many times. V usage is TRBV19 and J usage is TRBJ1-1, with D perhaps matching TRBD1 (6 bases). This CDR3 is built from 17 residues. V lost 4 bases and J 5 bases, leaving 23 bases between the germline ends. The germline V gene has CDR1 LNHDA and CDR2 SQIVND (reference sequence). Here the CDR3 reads CASSKGRTNRAKTEAFF. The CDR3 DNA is TGTGCCAGTAGTAAGGGTAGGACAAACAGGGCAAAAACTGAAGCTTTCTTT.

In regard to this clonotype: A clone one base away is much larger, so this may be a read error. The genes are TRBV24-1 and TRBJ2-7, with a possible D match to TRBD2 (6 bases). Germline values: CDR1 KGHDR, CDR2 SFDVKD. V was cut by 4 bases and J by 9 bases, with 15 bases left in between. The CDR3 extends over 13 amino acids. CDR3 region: CATSDGREDGQYF. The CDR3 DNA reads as TGTGCCACCAGTGACGGCAGGGAGGACGGGCAGTACTTC.

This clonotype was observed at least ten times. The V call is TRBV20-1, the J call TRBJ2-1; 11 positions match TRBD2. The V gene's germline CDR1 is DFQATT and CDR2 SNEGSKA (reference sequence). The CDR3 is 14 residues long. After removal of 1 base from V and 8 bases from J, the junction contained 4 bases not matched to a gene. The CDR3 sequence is CSARVSGRAYEQFF. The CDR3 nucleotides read TGCAGTGCTAGAGTTAGCGGGAGGGCCTATGAGCAGTTCTTC.